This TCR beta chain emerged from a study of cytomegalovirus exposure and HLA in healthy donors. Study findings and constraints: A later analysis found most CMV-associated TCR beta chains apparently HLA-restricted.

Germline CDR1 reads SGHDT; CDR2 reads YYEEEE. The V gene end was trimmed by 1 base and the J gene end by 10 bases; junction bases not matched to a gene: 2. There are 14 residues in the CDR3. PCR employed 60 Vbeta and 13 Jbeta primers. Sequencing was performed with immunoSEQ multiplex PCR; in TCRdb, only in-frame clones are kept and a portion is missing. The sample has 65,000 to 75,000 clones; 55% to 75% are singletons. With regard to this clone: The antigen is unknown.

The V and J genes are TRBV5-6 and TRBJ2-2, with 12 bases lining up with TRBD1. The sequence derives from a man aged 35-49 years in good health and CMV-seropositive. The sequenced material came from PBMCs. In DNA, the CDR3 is TGTGCCAGCAGCTTGTGGGACAGGGGGCTGGAGCTGTTTTTT. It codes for CASSLWDRGLELFF.